The clone carrying this T cell receptor (beta chain) has ten or more counts. From RNA transcripts, TCR beta CDR3 regions were amplified. When the TCR CDR3 underwent first-round RT-PCR, the HTBI primer set was used. TCRdb recomputed calls from the multiplex PCR reads with MiXCR, one row per CDR3 protein. The sample holds a few hundred thousand distinct CDR3 sequences, roughly 20% seen once. CDR1 SNHLY and CDR2 FYNNEI come from the germline V gene. The CDR3 runs 13 residues. Trimming removed 8 bases from V and 4 bases from J; junction bases left unmatched: 4. The sample belongs to a study of T cells in Graves' hyperthyroidism and ophthalmopathy.

The sequence was collected from a woman between 45 and 60 years old with Graves' hyperthyroidism. This chain links TRBV2 with TRBJ2-1; 8 bases line up with TRBD2. The sequenced sample was blood. DNA of the CDR3: TGTGCCAGCCGTCGGGAGGGATACAATGAGCAGTTCTTC. It is translated as CASRREGYNEQFF.